This T cell receptor (beta chain) derives from a study of T cell responses to AZD1222 COVID-19 vaccine. Overall study findings and caveats: Only a handful of AZD1222 recipients, more than 5 in all, had baseline seropositivity.

A word on this clone: Its antigen remains unknown.

Using immunoSEQ multiplex PCR, the repertoire was profiled, and TCRdb retains in-frame clones only, with some absent. The sample contains more than 95,000 clones, approximately 90% of which appear only once. The CDR3 is 14 amino acids. The V segment lost 8 bases and the J segment 5 bases; nucleotides outside the gene matches: 6. The germline V gene has CDR1 MDHEN and CDR2 SYDVKM. The chain is built from TRBV28 and TRBJ1-4; 9 nucleotides align to TRBD1. The starting material was peripheral blood, obtained on day 0 of AZD1222 vaccination. The sequence came from an adult in good health. CDR3 in amino acids: CASFPGQGNEKLFF. DNA of the CDR3: TGTGCCAGCTTCCCGGGACAGGGAAATGAAAAACTGTTTTTT. Based on the CDR3 plus reference TRBV28 and TRBJ1-4, the full variable domain is DVKVTQSSRYLVKRTGEKVFLECVQDMDHENMFWYRQDPGLGLRLIYFSYDVKMKEKGDIPEGYSVSREKKERFSLILESASTNQTSMYLCASFPGQGNEKLFFGSGTQLSVL.